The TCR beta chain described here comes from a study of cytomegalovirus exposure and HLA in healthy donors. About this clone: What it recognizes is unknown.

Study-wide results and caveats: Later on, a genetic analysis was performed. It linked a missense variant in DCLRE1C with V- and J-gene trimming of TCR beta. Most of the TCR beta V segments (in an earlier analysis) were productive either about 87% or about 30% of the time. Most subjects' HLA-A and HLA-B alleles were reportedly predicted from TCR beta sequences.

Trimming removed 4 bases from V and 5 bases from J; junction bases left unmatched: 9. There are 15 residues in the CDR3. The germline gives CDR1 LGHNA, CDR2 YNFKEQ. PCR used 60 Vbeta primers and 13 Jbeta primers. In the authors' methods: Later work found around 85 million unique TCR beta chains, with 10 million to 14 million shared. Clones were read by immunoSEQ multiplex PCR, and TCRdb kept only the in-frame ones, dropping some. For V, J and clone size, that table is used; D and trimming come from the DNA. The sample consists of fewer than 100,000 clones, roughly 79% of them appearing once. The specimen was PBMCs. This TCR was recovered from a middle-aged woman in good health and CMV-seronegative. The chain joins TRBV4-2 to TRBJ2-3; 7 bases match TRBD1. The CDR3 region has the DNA TGTGCCAGCAGCCTGGGACAGAAAGAAGGAGATACGCAGTATTTT. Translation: CASSLGQKEGDTQYF.